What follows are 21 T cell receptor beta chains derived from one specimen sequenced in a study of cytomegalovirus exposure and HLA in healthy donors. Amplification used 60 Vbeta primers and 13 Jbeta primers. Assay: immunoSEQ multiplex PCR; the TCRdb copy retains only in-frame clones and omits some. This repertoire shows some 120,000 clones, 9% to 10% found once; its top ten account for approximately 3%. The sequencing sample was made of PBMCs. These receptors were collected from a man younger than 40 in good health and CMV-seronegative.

CDR3 residues: CASSGQGYGYTF. The CDR3, as DNA: TGTGCCAGCAGTGGACAGGGGTATGGCTACACCTTC. This chain links TRBV2 with TRBJ1-2; 8 bases align to TRBD1. The V and J ends lost 4 bases and 5 bases, in that order; junction bases with no gene match: 0. Germline assignment: CDR1 SNHLY and CDR2 FYNNEI. The CDR3 spans 12 residues. Variable domain in full (rest from reference TRBV2 and TRBJ1-2): EPEVTQTPSHQVTQMGQEVILRCVPISNHLYFYWYRQILGQKVEFLVSFYNNEISEKSEIFDDQFSVERPDGSNFTLKIRSTKLEDSAMYFCASSGQGYGYTFGSGTRLTVV.

DNA of the CDR3: TGCAGCGTTGAAGGGCGGGAGGGATCCTACGAGCAGTACTTC. Protein product: CSVEGREGSYEQYF. The chain joins TRBV29-1 to TRBJ2-7; 9 bases fit TRBD2. With 1 base clipped from V and 1 base from J, the junction kept 2 bases outside the gene matches. This CDR3 contains 14 residues. Germline lookup yields CDR1 SQVTM and CDR2 ANQGSEA.

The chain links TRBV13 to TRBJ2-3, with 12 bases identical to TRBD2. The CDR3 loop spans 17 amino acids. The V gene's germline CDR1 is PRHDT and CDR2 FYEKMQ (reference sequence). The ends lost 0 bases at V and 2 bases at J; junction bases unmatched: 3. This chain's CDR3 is CASSLGASGGVTDTQYF. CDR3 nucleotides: TGTGCCAGCAGCTTAGGTGCTAGCGGGGGGGTCACAGATACGCAGTATTTT.

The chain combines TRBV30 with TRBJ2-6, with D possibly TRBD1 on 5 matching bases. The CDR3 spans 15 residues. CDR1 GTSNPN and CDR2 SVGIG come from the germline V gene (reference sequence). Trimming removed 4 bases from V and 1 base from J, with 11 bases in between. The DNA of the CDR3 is TGTGCCTGGAACACCGACAGTTCTGGGGCCAACGTCCTGACTTTC. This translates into CAWNTDSSGANVLTF.

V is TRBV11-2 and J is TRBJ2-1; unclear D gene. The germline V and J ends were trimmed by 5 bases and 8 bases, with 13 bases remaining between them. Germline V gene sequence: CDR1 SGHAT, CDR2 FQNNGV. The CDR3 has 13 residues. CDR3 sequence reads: CASSPSVVHEQFF. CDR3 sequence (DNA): TGTGCCAGCAGCCCCTCAGTGGTCCATGAGCAGTTCTTC.

Here the CDR3 DNA reads TGTGCCAGCAATCCCCTAGCGGGGGGGTCAGATACGCAGTATTTT. Translation gives CASNPLAGGSDTQYF. The chain employs TRBV6-1 and TRBJ2-3; 12 bases align to TRBD2. CDR1 and CDR2 from the germline V gene are MNHNS and SASEGT. This CDR3 has 15 amino acids. V gave up 7 bases and J gave up 4 bases; unmatched junction bases: 6.

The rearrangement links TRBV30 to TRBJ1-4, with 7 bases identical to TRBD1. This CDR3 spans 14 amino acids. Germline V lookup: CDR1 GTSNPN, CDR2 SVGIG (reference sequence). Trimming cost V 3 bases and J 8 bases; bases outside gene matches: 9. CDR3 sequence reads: CAWRETGQGEKLFF. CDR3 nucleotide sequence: TGTGCCTGGAGGGAGACAGGGCAAGGAGAAAAACTGTTTTTT.

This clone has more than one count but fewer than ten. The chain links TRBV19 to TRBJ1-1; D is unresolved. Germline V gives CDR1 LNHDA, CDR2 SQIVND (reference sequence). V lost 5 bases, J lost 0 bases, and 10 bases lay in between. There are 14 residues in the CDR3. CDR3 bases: TGTGCCAGTAGTTCCCCAGGTCTGAACACTGAAGCTTTCTTT. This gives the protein CASSSPGLNTEAFF.

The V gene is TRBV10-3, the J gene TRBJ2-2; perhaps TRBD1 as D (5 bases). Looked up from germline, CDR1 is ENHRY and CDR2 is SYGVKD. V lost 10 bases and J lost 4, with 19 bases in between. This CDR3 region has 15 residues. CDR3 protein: CATGEGASSTGELFF. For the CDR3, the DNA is TGTGCCACCGGCGAAGGGGCGTCGAGCACCGGGGAGCTGTTTTTT.

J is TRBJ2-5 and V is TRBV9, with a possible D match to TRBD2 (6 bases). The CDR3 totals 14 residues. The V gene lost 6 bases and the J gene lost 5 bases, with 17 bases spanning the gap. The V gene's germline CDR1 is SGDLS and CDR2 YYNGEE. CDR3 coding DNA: TGTGCCAGCACGGAGGGAGGCCGGGGGGAGACCCAGTACTTC. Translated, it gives CASTEGGRGETQYF.

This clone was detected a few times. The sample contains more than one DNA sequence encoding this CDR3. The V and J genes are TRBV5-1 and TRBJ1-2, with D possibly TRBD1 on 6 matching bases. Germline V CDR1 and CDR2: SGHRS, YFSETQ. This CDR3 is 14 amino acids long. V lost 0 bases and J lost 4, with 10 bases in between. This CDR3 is CASSLGGGSYGYTF. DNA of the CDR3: TGCGCCAGCAGCTTGGGTGGGGGCTCCTATGGCTACACCTTC.

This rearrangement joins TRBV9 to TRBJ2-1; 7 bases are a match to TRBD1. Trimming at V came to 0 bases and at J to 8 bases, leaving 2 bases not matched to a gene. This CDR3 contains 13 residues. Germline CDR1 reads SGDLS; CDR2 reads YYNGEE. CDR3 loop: CASSVEGAYEQFF. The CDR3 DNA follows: TGTGCCAGCAGCGTAGAGGGGGCCTATGAGCAGTTCTTC.

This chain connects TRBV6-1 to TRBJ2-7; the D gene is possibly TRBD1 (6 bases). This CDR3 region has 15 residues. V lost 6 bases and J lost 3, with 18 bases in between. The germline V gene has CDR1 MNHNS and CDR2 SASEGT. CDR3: CASRVLQGAFYEQYF. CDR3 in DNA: TGTGCCAGCAGGGTCTTACAGGGCGCATTCTACGAGCAGTACTTC.

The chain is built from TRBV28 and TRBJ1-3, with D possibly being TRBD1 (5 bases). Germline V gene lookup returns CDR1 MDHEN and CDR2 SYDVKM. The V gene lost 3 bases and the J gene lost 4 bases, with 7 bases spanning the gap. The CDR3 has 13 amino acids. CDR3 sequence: CASSFRGGNTIYF. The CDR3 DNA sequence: TGTGCCAGCAGTTTTAGGGGCGGAAACACCATATATTTT.

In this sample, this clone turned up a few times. The CDR3 region has the DNA TGTGCCAGCAGTTTCCACGGGACTAGCGGGGGGGCCTACGAGCAGTACTTC. Its translation is CASSFHGTSGGAYEQYF. The rearrangement uses TRBV27 and TRBJ2-7, with TRBD2 matching over 16 bases. V lost 3 bases and J lost 2; bases outside the gene matches: 4. The CDR3 extends over 17 amino acids. Germline CDR1 MNHEY, CDR2 SMNVEV (reference sequence).

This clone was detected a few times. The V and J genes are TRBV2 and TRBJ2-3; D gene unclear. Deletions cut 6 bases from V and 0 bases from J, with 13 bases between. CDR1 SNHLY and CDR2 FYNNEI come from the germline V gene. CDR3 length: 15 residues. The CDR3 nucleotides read TGTGCCAGCAGCTCTGAGGCGAAAAGCACAGATACGCAGTATTTT. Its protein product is CASSSEAKSTDTQYF.

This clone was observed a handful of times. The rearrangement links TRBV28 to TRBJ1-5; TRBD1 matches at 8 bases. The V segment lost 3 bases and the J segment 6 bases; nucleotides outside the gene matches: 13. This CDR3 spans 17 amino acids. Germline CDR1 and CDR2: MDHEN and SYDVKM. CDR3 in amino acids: CASSFESFRQGRQPQHF. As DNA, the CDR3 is TGTGCCAGCAGTTTTGAATCTTTTAGACAGGGGCGTCAGCCCCAGCATTTT.

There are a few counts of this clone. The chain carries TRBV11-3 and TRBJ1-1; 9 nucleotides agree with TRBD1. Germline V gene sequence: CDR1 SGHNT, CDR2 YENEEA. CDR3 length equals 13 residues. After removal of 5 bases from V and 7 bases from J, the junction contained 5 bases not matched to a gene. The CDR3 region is CASSKGQGGEAFF. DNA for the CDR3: TGTGCCAGCAGCAAGGGACAGGGCGGTGAAGCTTTCTTT.

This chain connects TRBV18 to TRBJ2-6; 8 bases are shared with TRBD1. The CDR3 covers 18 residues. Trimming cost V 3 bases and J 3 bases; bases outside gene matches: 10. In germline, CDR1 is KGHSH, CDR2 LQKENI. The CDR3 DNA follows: TGTGCCAGCTCACCGACCACAGGGGGGACCATTGGGGCCAACGTCCTGACTTTC. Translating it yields CASSPTTGGTIGANVLTF.

The CDR3 reads CASKDRGRGHIQYF. CDR3 nucleotides: TGTGCCAGTAAGGACAGGGGGCGAGGGCACATTCAGTACTTC. The chain has TRBV19 and TRBJ2-4; TRBD1 matches at 11 bases. Per the germline V gene, CDR1 is LNHDA and CDR2 is SQIVND (reference sequence). The CDR3 loop spans 14 amino acids. J was trimmed by 8 bases and V by 7 bases; bases with no gene match: 7.

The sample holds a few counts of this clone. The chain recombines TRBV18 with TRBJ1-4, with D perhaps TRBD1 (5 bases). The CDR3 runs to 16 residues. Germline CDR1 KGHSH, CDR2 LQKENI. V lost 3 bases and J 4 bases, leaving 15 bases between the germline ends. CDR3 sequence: CASSPKVGGNNEKLFF. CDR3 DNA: TGTGCCAGCTCACCTAAAGTCGGGGGTAATAATGAAAAACTGTTTTTT.